This is a list of T cell receptor beta chains from one sample in a study of response to subunit inactivated influenza vaccine. From the RT-PCR reads, TCRdb called clonotypes with MiXCR, one entry per CDR3 protein. The sample holds some 480,000 distinct CDR3 sequences, approximately 10% seen once. The sequences come from PBMCs from blood, collected 40 to 50 days after vaccination. The receptors were gathered from a man aged 45 to 65 who received an inactivated influenza vaccine. Each CDR3 is given with its conserved first and last residue. D genes are given only for firm matches. The size field is filled for only some rows; it gives once, few, many or a size class.

j_gene: TRBJ1-6; abundance: many; v_gene: TRBV12-3/TRBV12-4; d_gene: TRBD1; CDR3aa: CASRMGTANSPLHF; CDR3nt: TGTGCCAGCAGAATGGGGACAGCGAATTCACCCCTCCACTTT
j_gene: TRBJ2-1; abundance: many; v_gene: TRBV5-5; d_gene: TRBD2; CDR3aa: CASSSTGTSGDEQFF; CDR3nt: TGTGCCAGCAGCTCCACCGGGACTAGCGGCGATGAGCAGTTCTTC
j_gene: TRBJ2-7; abundance: few; v_gene: TRBV30; d_gene: NA; CDR3aa: CAWSGPAYEQYF; CDR3nt: TGTGCCTGGAGTGGCCCAGCCTACGAGCAGTACTTC
j_gene: TRBJ2-1; abundance: NA; v_gene: TRBV20-1; d_gene: TRBD1; CDR3aa: CSARDATGAIYNEQFF; CDR3nt: TGCAGTGCTAGAGACGCCACAGGGGCGATCTACAATGAGCAGTTCTTC
j_gene: TRBJ2-7; abundance: many; v_gene: TRBV28; d_gene: TRBD2; CDR3aa: CASRPGLAPSYEQYF; CDR3nt: TGTGCCAGCAGACCGGGACTAGCGCCTTCCTACGAGCAGTACTTC
j_gene: TRBJ2-2; abundance: NA; v_gene: TRBV12-3/TRBV12-4; d_gene: NA; CDR3aa: CASSPLPRNTGELFF; CDR3nt: TGTGCCAGCTCTCCTCTCCCTAGGAACACCGGGGAGCTGTTTTTT
j_gene: TRBJ2-2; abundance: NA; v_gene: TRBV27; d_gene: TRBD2; CDR3aa: CASAPLLAGVGGELFF; CDR3nt: TGTGCCAGCGCCCCCCTCCTAGCGGGGGTGGGCGGGGAGCTGTTTTTT
j_gene: TRBJ2-1; abundance: few; v_gene: TRBV11-1; d_gene: TRBD2; CDR3aa: CASSFPKRAGGPNFYNEQFF; CDR3nt: TGTGCCAGCAGCTTTCCAAAGCGCGCGGGAGGGCCGAACTTCTACAATGAGCAGTTCTTC
j_gene: TRBJ2-3; abundance: few; v_gene: TRBV6-5; d_gene: TRBD2; CDR3aa: CASSYLAGVLGTDTQYF; CDR3nt: TGTGCCAGCAGTTACCTAGCGGGAGTGTTGGGCACAGATACGCAGTATTTT
j_gene: TRBJ1-5; abundance: NA; v_gene: TRBV12-3/TRBV12-4; d_gene: TRBD1; CDR3aa: CASSFYGQGANSQPQHF; CDR3nt: TGTGCCAGCAGTTTTTATGGTCAGGGGGCGAATAGTCAGCCCCAGCATTTT
j_gene: TRBJ2-2; abundance: few; v_gene: TRBV27; d_gene: TRBD2; CDR3aa: CASMKLAGVGDTGELFF; CDR3nt: TGTGCCAGCATGAAACTAGCGGGAGTAGGGGACACCGGGGAGCTGTTTTTT
j_gene: TRBJ1-5; abundance: few; v_gene: TRBV6-1; d_gene: NA; CDR3aa: CASSEGPGEWQPQHF; CDR3nt: TGTGCCAGCAGTGAAGGTCCAGGGGAGTGGCAGCCCCAGCATTTT
j_gene: TRBJ2-1; abundance: NA; v_gene: TRBV19; d_gene: TRBD2; CDR3aa: CASTPLRAGTSGAYNEQFF; CDR3nt: TGTGCCAGTACTCCCCTTCGCGCGGGGACTAGCGGGGCCTACAATGAGCAGTTCTTC
j_gene: TRBJ2-3; abundance: few; v_gene: TRBV24-1; d_gene: NA; CDR3aa: CATSQMGLTQYF; CDR3nt: TGTGCCACCAGCCAGATGGGGTTGACGCAGTATTTT
j_gene: TRBJ1-5; abundance: many; v_gene: TRBV6-5; d_gene: NA; CDR3aa: CASSSGTGYGNQPQHF; CDR3nt: TGTGCCAGCAGTTCCGGAACAGGGTACGGGAATCAGCCCCAGCATTTT
j_gene: TRBJ2-1; abundance: NA; v_gene: TRBV5-1; d_gene: TRBD2; CDR3aa: CASSLEGLAGGGQFF; CDR3nt: TGCGCCAGCAGCTTGGAAGGACTAGCGGGAGGGGGGCAGTTCTTC
j_gene: TRBJ2-1; abundance: few; v_gene: TRBV7-2; d_gene: TRBD2; CDR3aa: CASSLNRLAGAGEQFF; CDR3nt: TGTGCCAGCAGCTTAAACCGGCTAGCGGGGGCGGGTGAGCAGTTCTTC
j_gene: TRBJ2-7; abundance: few; v_gene: TRBV5-1; d_gene: TRBD1; CDR3aa: CASSNDRGTYEQYF; CDR3nt: TGCGCCAGCAGCAATGACAGGGGGACCTACGAGCAGTACTTC
j_gene: TRBJ1-2; abundance: few; v_gene: TRBV15; d_gene: TRBD1; CDR3aa: CATSRAGTVGYYGYTF; CDR3nt: TGTGCCACCAGCAGAGCAGGGACAGTAGGATACTATGGCTACACCTTC
j_gene: TRBJ2-7; abundance: NA; v_gene: TRBV12-3/TRBV12-4; d_gene: NA; CDR3aa: CASSLRGRVEQYF; CDR3nt: TGTGCCAGCAGTTTAAGGGGTAGGGTCGAGCAGTACTTC
j_gene: TRBJ2-3; abundance: NA; v_gene: TRBV20-1; d_gene: TRBD2; CDR3aa: CSAATALAGGLDTQYF; CDR3nt: TGCAGTGCCGCAACGGCCCTAGCGGGGGGGCTAGATACGCAGTATTTT
j_gene: TRBJ2-5; abundance: many; v_gene: TRBV29-1; d_gene: TRBD1; CDR3aa: CSVEDGGTGGKTQYF; CDR3nt: TGCAGCGTTGAAGATGGGGGGACAGGGGGTAAGACCCAGTACTTC
j_gene: TRBJ2-1; abundance: many; v_gene: TRBV29-1; d_gene: TRBD2; CDR3aa: CSVVSGRASYNEQFF; CDR3nt: TGCAGCGTTGTCAGCGGGAGGGCCTCCTACAATGAGCAGTTCTTC
j_gene: TRBJ2-5; abundance: NA; v_gene: TRBV3-1; d_gene: NA; CDR3aa: CASSQTYQETQYF; CDR3nt: TGTGCCAGCAGCCAAACGTACCAAGAGACCCAGTACTTC
j_gene: TRBJ2-7; abundance: few; v_gene: TRBV4-1; d_gene: TRBD2; CDR3aa: CASSQVHGEGTTYEQYF; CDR3nt: TGCGCCAGCAGCCAAGTCCACGGGGAGGGGACTACCTACGAGCAGTACTTC
j_gene: TRBJ2-2; abundance: few; v_gene: TRBV6-2/TRBV6-3; d_gene: TRBD1; CDR3aa: CASSSGYRGDGGELFF; CDR3nt: TGTGCCAGCAGTTCCGGCTACAGGGGCGACGGCGGGGAGCTGTTTTTT
j_gene: TRBJ2-1; abundance: NA; v_gene: TRBV29-1; d_gene: NA; CDR3aa: CSALSWYALNEQFF; CDR3nt: TGCAGCGCCCTGAGTTGGTACGCATTGAATGAGCAGTTCTTC
j_gene: TRBJ1-1; abundance: NA; v_gene: TRBV5-1; d_gene: NA; CDR3aa: CASSLGSGGTKAFF; CDR3nt: TGCGCCAGCAGCTTGGGGAGCGGGGGGACAAAAGCTTTCTTT
j_gene: TRBJ1-5; abundance: NA; v_gene: TRBV20-1; d_gene: NA; CDR3aa: CSARGERGNQPQHF; CDR3nt: TGCAGTGCTAGAGGGGAAAGGGGGAATCAGCCCCAGCATTTT
j_gene: TRBJ2-1; abundance: NA; v_gene: TRBV7-6; d_gene: NA; CDR3aa: CASSTHQEGSGDEQFF; CDR3nt: TGTGCCAGCAGCACTCATCAGGAGGGCTCTGGGGATGAGCAGTTCTTC
j_gene: TRBJ1-1; abundance: few; v_gene: TRBV25-1; d_gene: TRBD1; CDR3aa: CASSSVTGTEAFF; CDR3nt: TGTGCCAGCAGCTCCGTGACAGGGACTGAAGCTTTCTTT
j_gene: TRBJ2-6; abundance: few; v_gene: TRBV5-5; d_gene: NA; CDR3aa: CASSLVPGVGFGANVLTF; CDR3nt: TGTGCCAGCAGCTTGGTTCCGGGTGTAGGGTTTGGGGCCAACGTCCTGACTTTC
j_gene: TRBJ2-2; abundance: few; v_gene: TRBV7-9; d_gene: TRBD1; CDR3aa: CASTSSIGQGNTGELFF; CDR3nt: TGTGCCAGCACCTCCTCCATTGGACAGGGGAACACCGGGGAGCTGTTTTTT
j_gene: TRBJ2-2; abundance: NA; v_gene: TRBV5-1; d_gene: TRBD1; CDR3aa: CASSMGQASTGELFF; CDR3nt: TGCGCCAGCAGCATGGGACAGGCGAGCACCGGGGAGCTGTTTTTT
j_gene: TRBJ1-1; abundance: many; v_gene: TRBV9; d_gene: TRBD1; CDR3aa: CASSFGTGDSTEAFF; CDR3nt: TGTGCCAGCAGCTTCGGGACAGGGGATTCCACTGAAGCTTTCTTT
j_gene: TRBJ2-7; abundance: few; v_gene: TRBV4-2; d_gene: NA; CDR3aa: CASSQVGGSSYEQYF; CDR3nt: TGTGCCAGCAGCCAGGTTGGCGGGTCCTCCTACGAGCAGTACTTC
j_gene: TRBJ2-2; abundance: many; v_gene: TRBV4-3; d_gene: NA; CDR3aa: CASSQLSRHTGELFF; CDR3nt: TGCGCCAGCAGCCAACTTTCTAGGCACACCGGGGAGCTGTTTTTT
j_gene: TRBJ2-2; abundance: NA; v_gene: TRBV23-1; d_gene: TRBD1; CDR3aa: CASSQRTGYPVNTGELFF; CDR3nt: TGCGCCAGCAGTCAAAGGACAGGGTACCCGGTGAACACCGGGGAGCTGTTTTTT
j_gene: TRBJ1-2; abundance: few; v_gene: TRBV5-6; d_gene: NA; CDR3aa: CASSLRGASSYGYTF; CDR3nt: TGTGCCAGCAGCTTGCGGGGAGCAAGTAGCTATGGCTACACCTTC
j_gene: TRBJ2-3; abundance: NA; v_gene: TRBV18; d_gene: NA; CDR3aa: CASSPLGEGTKDPYF; CDR3nt: TGTGCCAGCTCACCACTGGGAGAAGGGACAAAGGATCCGTATTTT
j_gene: TRBJ2-6; abundance: few; v_gene: TRBV28; d_gene: TRBD1; CDR3aa: CASSTTGAGANVLTF; CDR3nt: TGTGCCAGCAGCACAACAGGGGCAGGGGCCAACGTCCTGACTTTC
j_gene: TRBJ2-1; abundance: few; v_gene: TRBV12-3/TRBV12-4; d_gene: TRBD2; CDR3aa: CASSLRGRIYNEQFF; CDR3nt: TGTGCCAGCAGTTTACGCGGGAGAATTTACAATGAGCAGTTCTTC
j_gene: TRBJ2-5; abundance: NA; v_gene: TRBV7-2; d_gene: TRBD2; CDR3aa: CASSSGTSGRLGTQYF; CDR3nt: TGTGCCAGCAGCTCCGGGACTAGCGGGAGGCTGGGGACCCAGTACTTC
j_gene: TRBJ1-1; abundance: many; v_gene: TRBV20-1; d_gene: NA; CDR3aa: CSARAGGKNTEAFF; CDR3nt: TGCAGTGCTAGAGCCGGGGGGAAGAACACTGAAGCTTTCTTT
j_gene: TRBJ1-5; abundance: few; v_gene: TRBV15; d_gene: NA; CDR3aa: CATSEGNSNQPQHF; CDR3nt: TGTGCCACCAGCGAAGGGAATAGCAATCAGCCCCAGCATTTT
j_gene: TRBJ2-2; abundance: NA; v_gene: TRBV30; d_gene: NA; CDR3aa: CAWSRIGRLRPNTGELFF; CDR3nt: TGTGCCTGGAGTAGGATAGGGCGACTTCGACCGAACACCGGGGAGCTGTTTTTT